The T cell receptor beta chain under discussion was sequenced for a study of human T cells and chemical hapten exposure. Time point given: patch test 3, about 24 weeks after DPC sensitization. The treatment denotes: therapeutic diphenylcyclopropenone sensitization with weekly scalp DPC. Each patch test followed a blood draw. As regards this clonotype: Its ends do not fully match the called genes, so a read error is possible.

TCRdb passed the RACE reads through MiXCR, listing each CDR3 protein once. The table shows 100,000 to 120,000 distinct CDR3 sequences, with approximately 36% occurring only once. From germline, CDR1 is SGHNT and CDR2 YENEEA. This CDR3 region has 11 residues. Material: whole blood, obtained in connection with sensitization to the hapten diphenylcyclopropenone (DPC). The clonotype originates from a man between 40 and 49 years old with alopecia areata. Some clones in this sample may be carry-over from other donors' samples. V and J are TRBV11-3 and TRBJ2-1; the D is unclear. The CDR3 region is CASSLEYEQFF. The CDR3 bases are TGTGCCAGCAGCCTAGAGTATGAGCAGTTCTTC.